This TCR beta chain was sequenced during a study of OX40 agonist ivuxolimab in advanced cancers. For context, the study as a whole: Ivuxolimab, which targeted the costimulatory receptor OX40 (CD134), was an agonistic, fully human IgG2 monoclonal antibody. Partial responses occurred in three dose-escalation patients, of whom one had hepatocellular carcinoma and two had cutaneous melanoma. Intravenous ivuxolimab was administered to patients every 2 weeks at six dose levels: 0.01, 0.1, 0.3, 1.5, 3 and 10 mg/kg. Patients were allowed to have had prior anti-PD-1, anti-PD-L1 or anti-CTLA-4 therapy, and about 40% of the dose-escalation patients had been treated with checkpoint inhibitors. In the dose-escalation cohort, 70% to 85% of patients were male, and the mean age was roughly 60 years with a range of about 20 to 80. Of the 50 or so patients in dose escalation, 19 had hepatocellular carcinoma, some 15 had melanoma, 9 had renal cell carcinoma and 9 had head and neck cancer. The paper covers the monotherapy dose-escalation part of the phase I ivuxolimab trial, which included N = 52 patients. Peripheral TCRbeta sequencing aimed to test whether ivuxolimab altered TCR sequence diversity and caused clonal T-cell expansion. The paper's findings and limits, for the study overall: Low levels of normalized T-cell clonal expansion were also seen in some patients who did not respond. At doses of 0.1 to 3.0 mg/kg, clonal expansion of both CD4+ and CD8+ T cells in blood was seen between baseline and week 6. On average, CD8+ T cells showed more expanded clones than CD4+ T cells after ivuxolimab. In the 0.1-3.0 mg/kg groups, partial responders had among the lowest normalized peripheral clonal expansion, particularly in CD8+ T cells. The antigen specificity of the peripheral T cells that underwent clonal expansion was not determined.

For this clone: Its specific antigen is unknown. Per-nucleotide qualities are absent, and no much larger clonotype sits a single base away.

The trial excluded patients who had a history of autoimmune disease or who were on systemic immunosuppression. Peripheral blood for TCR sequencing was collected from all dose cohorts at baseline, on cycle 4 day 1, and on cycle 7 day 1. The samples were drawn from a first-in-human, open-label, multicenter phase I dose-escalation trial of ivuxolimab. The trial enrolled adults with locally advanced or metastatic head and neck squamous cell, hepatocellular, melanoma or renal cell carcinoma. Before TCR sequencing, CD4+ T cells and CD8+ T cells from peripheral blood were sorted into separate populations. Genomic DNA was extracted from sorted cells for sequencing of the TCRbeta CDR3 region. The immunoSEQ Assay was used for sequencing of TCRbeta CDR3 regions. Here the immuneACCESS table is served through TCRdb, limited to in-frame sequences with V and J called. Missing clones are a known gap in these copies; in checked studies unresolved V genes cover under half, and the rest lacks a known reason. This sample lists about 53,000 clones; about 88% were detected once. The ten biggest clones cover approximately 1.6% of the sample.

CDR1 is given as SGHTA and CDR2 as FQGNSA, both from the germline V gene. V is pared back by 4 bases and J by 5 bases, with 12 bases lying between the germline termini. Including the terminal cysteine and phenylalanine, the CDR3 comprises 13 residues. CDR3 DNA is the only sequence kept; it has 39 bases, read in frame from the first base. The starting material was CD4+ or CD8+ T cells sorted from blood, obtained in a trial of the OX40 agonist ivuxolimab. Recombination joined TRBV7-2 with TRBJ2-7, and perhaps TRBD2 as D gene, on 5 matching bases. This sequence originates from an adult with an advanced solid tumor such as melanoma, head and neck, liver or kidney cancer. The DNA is TGTGCCAGCAGCTCGACTCGAGGGAACGAGCAGTACTTC. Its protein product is CASSSTRGNEQYF.